This is a list of T cell receptor beta chains from one sample in a study of patients and donors after allogeneic stem cell transplantation. TCRdb passed the RT-PCR reads through MiXCR, listing each CDR3 protein once. The table lists about 410,000 distinct CDR3 sequences, approximately 16% of them singletons. The sample was blood, either unsorted or a sorted T cell fraction (not recorded which). All receptors derive from a human donor who was either an allogeneic HSCT recipient or a stem cell or donor lymphocyte infusion donor (not recorded which). It is not recorded whose cells these are; they may come from a transplant donor. Both conserved end residues are part of each CDR3. D genes are given only for firm matches. Size values are once, few and many counts, or a class for expanded clones, and some rows have none.

TRBV12-3/TRBV12-4	.	TRBJ1-1	few	TGTGCCAGCATGATCTCCGGGGAGCTTTTAACTGAAGCTTTCTTT	CASMISGELLTEAFF
TRBV12-3/TRBV12-4	.	TRBJ1-5	many	TGTGCCAGCAGTTCCATGAGTCCGGGCGGACGGCAGCCCCAGCATTTT	CASSSMSPGGRQPQHF
TRBV28	TRBD2	TRBJ2-2	few	TGTGCCAGCACCTTAGGGACTAGCAGATACACCGGGGAGCTGTTTTTT	CASTLGTSRYTGELFF
TRBV29-1	.	TRBJ2-7	.	TGCAGCGTTGAAATAGCGGCCTACGAGCAGTACTTC	CSVEIAAYEQYF
TRBV5-1	.	TRBJ2-7	.	TGCGCCAGCAGCTTACAGGGAGGTGCCCACGAGCTGTACTTC	CASSLQGGAHELYF
TRBV20-1	.	TRBJ2-5	few	TGCAGTGCTAGTGCCAGCCAAGAGACCCAGTACTTC	CSASASQETQYF
TRBV6-1	TRBD1	TRBJ1-5	.	TGTGCCAGCAGAACGGGACAGTGGAGCAATCAGCCCCAGCATTTT	CASRTGQWSNQPQHF
TRBV20-1	TRBD2	TRBJ2-1	many	TGCAGTGCTCCCCCTAGCGGGAGATCCGATGAGCAGTTCTTC	CSAPPSGRSDEQFF
TRBV6-2/TRBV6-3	.	TRBJ2-7	.	TGTGCCAGCAGTTACAGGGAACAGGGTGGCGAGCAGTACTTC	CASSYREQGGEQYF
TRBV11-2	.	TRBJ2-2	.	TGTGCCAGCAGCTTGGTATTCGGGCGGAGAGACACCGGGGAGCTGTTTTTT	CASSLVFGRRDTGELFF
TRBV3-1	.	TRBJ2-3	.	TGTGCCAGCAGCCGGGCGATTCCAGATACGCAGTATTTT	CASSRAIPDTQYF
TRBV11-2	.	TRBJ1-1	.	TGTGCCAGCAGCTTAGCCTGGAGTGGGGGGAACACTGAAGCTTTCTTT	CASSLAWSGGNTEAFF
TRBV12-3/TRBV12-4	.	TRBJ1-5	.	TGTGCCAGTTCCGGGACGGCATTTAATCAGCCCCAGCATTTT	CASSGTAFNQPQHF
TRBV27	TRBD1	TRBJ2-7	.	TGTGCCAGCAGTTCCAGGGACAGGGGGCCCCACACCTACGAGCAGTACTTC	CASSSRDRGPHTYEQYF
TRBV10-3	.	TRBJ1-3	many	TGTGCCATCAGTCAACACAGCTTTTTTGGTCTCACCATATATTTT	CAISQHSFFGLTIYF
TRBV6-1	.	TRBJ1-2	few	TGTGCCAGCAGCCCTGGGAGCGCAGGGAACTATGGCTACACCTTC	CASSPGSAGNYGYTF
TRBV20-1	.	TRBJ1-6	few	TGCAGTGCGCTTACAGAACCAAGATCACCCCTCCACTTT	CSALTEPRSPLHF
TRBV5-6	.	TRBJ2-2	.	TGTGCCAGCAGCTGGGGCTGGGGGGGGCGCATGTCCACCGGGGAGCTGTTTTTT	CASSWGWGGRMSTGELFF
TRBV7-2	TRBD1	TRBJ1-1	many	TGTGCCAGCAGCTCCGACAGGGGGAGGGAAGCTTTCTTT	CASSSDRGREAFF
TRBV18	.	TRBJ2-5	many	TGTGCCAGCTCACCCCTGAGGGAGACCCAGTACTTC	CASSPLRETQYF
TRBV5-6	TRBD1	TRBJ1-6	few	TGTGCCAGCAGCATCGGGACAGGGAAGAAAAATTCACCCCTCCACTTT	CASSIGTGKKNSPLHF
TRBV6-1	.	TRBJ2-2	many	TGTGCCAGCAGTCCTTTTACCGGGGGCGCGACGACCGGGGAGCTGTTTTTT	CASSPFTGGATTGELFF
TRBV14	TRBD2	TRBJ2-5	.	TGTGCCAGCAGCCATACCCGTAGCGGGGCCCAAGAGACCCAGTACTTC	CASSHTRSGAQETQYF
TRBV12-3/TRBV12-4	TRBD1	TRBJ1-2	many	TGTGCCAGCAGCAAAGGACAGGGAGACTACACCTTC	CASSKGQGDYTF
TRBV4-1	.	TRBJ2-1	.	TGCGCCAGCAGCCGGGGGGAGGACAGGCAGTTCTTC	CASSRGEDRQFF
TRBV10-3	.	TRBJ2-3	few	TGTGCCATCAGTCGGGACCACCCCTCCACAGATACGCAGTATTTT	CAISRDHPSTDTQYF
TRBV9	TRBD2	TRBJ2-5	once	TGTGCCAGCAGCGAAAGCGGGGGGGTACAAGAGACCCAGTACTTC	CASSESGGVQETQYF
TRBV27	.	TRBJ2-7	few	TGTGCCAGCAGTTCAAGCGGGACAGCTAGCGAGCAGTACTTC	CASSSSGTASEQYF
TRBV27	TRBD1	TRBJ2-1	.	TGTGCCAGCACAATATCCAGGGGGAGCTCCTACAATGAGCAGTTCTTC	CASTISRGSSYNEQFF
TRBV5-1	TRBD1	TRBJ2-5	many	TGCGCCAGCAGCTTGGTAGGGACAGCTCAAGAGACCCAGTACTTC	CASSLVGTAQETQYF
TRBV12-3/TRBV12-4	TRBD1	TRBJ1-6	few	TGTGCCAGCAGTATAACAGGGGGGGCCTCAGCGGCCCTCCACTTT	CASSITGGASAALHF
TRBV2	TRBD1	TRBJ1-2	.	TGTGCCAGCACCCGAGTGGGGACAGTAACAAGGGGCTATGGCTACACCTTC	CASTRVGTVTRGYGYTF
TRBV5-6	TRBD1	TRBJ2-1	.	TGTGCCAGCAGCTCAAAGACAGGGGGGTACTACAATGAGCAGTTCTTC	CASSSKTGGYYNEQFF
TRBV25-1	TRBD2	TRBJ2-7	few	TGTGCCAGCAGTGCCCTAGCGGGAGAAGAAATACTAGGCGAGCAGTACTTC	CASSALAGEEILGEQYF
TRBV29-1	TRBD2	TRBJ2-1	.	TGCACCGGGGGGGAACCCGAGAATGAGCAGTTCTTC	CTGGEPENEQFF
TRBV10-3	.	TRBJ2-3	.	TGTGCCATCAGGACGGATGATCTAAGCGGAGGCAGCACAGATACGCAGTATTTT	CAIRTDDLSGGSTDTQYF
TRBV5-1	TRBD2	TRBJ2-7	.	TGCGCCAGCAGCTTTGGGCTAGCGGGACCCCCCTACGAGCAGTACTTC	CASSFGLAGPPYEQYF
TRBV5-1	TRBD1	TRBJ1-5	many	TGCGCCAGCAGCCCCGGACAGGAAAATCAGCCCCAGCATTTT	CASSPGQENQPQHF